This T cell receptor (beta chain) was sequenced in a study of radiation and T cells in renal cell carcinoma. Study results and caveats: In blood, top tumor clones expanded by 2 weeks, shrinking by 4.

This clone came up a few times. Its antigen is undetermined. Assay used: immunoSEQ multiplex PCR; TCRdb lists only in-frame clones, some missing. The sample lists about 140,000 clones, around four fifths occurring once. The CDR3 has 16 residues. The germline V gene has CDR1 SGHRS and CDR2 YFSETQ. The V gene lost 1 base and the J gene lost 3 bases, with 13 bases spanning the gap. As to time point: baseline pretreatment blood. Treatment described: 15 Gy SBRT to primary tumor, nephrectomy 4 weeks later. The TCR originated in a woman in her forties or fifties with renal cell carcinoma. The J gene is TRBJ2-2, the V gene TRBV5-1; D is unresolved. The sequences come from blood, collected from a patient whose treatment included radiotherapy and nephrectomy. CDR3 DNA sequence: TGCGCCAGCAGCTTGTTCCCAGGAAGGGACACCGGGGAGCTGTTTTTT. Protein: CASSLFPGRDTGELFF.